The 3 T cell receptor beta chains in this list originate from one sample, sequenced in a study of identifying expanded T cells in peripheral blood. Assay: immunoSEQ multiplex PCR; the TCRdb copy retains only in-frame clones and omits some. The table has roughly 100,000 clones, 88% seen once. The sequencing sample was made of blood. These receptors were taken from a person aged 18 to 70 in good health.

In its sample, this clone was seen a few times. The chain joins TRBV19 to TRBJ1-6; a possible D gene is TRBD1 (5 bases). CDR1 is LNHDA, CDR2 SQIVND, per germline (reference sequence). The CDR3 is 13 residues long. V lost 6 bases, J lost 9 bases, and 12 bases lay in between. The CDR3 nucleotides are TGTGCCAGTAGCGGGACGGTCGGTTCACCCCTCCACTTT. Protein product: CASSGTVGSPLHF.

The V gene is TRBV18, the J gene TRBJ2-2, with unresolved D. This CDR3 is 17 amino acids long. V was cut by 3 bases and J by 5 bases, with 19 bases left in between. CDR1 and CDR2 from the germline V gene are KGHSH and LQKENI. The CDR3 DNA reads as TGTGCCAGCTCACCCCGCGAACCCGGTTTCCTTACCGGGGAGCTGTTTTTT. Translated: CASSPREPGFLTGELFF.

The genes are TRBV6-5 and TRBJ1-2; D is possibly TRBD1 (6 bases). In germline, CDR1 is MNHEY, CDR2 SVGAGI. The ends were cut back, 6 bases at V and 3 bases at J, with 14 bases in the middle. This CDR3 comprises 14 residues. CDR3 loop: CASSPRGRDYGYTF. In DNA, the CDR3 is TGTGCCAGCAGCCCCCGGGGGCGCGACTATGGCTACACCTTC.